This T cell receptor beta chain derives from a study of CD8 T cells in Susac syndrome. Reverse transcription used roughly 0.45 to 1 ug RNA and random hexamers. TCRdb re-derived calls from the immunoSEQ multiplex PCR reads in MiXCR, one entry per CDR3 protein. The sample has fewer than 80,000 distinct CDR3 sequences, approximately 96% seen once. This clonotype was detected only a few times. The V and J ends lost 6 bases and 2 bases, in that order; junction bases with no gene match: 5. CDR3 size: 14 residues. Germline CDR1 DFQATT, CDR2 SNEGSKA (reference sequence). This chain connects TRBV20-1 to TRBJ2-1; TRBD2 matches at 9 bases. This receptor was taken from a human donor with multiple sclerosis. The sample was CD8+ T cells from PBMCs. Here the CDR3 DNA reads TGCAGTGCCGACGGCGGGAGGGCCTACAATGAGCAGTTCTTC. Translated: CSADGGRAYNEQFF.